The clone carrying this T cell receptor (beta chain) was seen a handful of times. This specimen belongs to a study of T cell changes during pregnancy in multiple sclerosis. This CDR3 has 14 amino acids. Trimming removed 4 bases from V and 3 bases from J; junction bases left unmatched: 4. Looked up from germline, CDR1 is SQVTM and CDR2 is ANQGSEA. Profiled with immunoSEQ multiplex PCR; TCRdb holds only in-frame clones, not every one. The sample contains more than 80,000 clones, 91% of which appear only once. V and J are TRBV29-1 and TRBJ2-3, with 10 bases matching TRBD2. The sample was PBMCs, taken in the first trimester of pregnancy. This TCR was recovered from a female donor in good health, serving as a control in a pregnancy study. Some clones in this sample may be carry-over from other donors' samples. CDR3 amino acids: CSVGSSGSTDTQYF. The CDR3 nucleotides are TGCAGCGTTGGGTCTAGCGGGAGTACAGATACGCAGTATTTT.